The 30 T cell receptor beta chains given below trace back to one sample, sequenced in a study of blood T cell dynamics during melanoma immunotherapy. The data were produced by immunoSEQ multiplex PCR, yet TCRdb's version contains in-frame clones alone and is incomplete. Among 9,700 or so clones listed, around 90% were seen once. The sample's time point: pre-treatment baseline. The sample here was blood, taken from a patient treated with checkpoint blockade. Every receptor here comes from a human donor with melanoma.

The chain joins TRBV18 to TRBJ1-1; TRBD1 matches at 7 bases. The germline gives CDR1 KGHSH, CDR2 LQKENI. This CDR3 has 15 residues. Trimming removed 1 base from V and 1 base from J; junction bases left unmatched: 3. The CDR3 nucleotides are TGTGCCAGCTCACCACAGGGGGCAGAGAACACTGAAGCTTTCTTT. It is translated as CASSPQGAENTEAFF.

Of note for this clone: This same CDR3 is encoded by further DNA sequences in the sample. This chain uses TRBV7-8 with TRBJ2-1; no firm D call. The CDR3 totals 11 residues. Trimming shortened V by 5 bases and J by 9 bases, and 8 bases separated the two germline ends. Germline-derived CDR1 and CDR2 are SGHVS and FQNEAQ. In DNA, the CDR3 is TGTGCCAGCAGCGTCCATGGTGAGCAGTTCTTC. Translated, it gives CASSVHGEQFF.

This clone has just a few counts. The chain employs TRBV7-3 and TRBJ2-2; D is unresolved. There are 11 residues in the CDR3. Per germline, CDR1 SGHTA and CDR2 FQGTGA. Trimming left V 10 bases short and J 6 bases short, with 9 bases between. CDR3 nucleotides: TGTGCCACCCTAACCGCCGGGGAGCTGTTTTTT. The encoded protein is CATLTAGELFF.

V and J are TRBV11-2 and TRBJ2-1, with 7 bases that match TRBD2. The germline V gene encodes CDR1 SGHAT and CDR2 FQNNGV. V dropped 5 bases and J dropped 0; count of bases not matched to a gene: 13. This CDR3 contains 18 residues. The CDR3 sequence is CASSPPVVAGASYNEQFF. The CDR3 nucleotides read TGTGCCAGCAGCCCCCCTGTGGTAGCGGGTGCCTCCTACAATGAGCAGTTCTTC.

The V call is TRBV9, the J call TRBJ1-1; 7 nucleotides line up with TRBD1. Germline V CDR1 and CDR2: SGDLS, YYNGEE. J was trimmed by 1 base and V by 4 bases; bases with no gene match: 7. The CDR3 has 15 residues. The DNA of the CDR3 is TGTGCCAGCAGCCCCCAGGGGGGGGCGAACACTGAAGCTTTCTTT. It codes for CASSPQGGANTEAFF.

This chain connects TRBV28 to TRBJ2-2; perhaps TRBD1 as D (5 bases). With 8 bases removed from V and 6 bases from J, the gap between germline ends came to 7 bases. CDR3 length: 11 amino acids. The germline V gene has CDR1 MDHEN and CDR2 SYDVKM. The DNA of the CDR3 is TGTGCCAGCGGCAGGGCCGGGGAGCTGTTTTTT. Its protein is CASGRAGELFF.

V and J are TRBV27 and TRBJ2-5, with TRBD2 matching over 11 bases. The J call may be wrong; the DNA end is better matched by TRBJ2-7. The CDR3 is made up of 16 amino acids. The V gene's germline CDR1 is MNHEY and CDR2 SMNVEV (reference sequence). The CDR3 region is CASSLTGLAVRYEQYF. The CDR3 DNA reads TGTGCCAGCAGTTTAACGGGACTAGCGGTTCGATACGAGCAGTACTTC.

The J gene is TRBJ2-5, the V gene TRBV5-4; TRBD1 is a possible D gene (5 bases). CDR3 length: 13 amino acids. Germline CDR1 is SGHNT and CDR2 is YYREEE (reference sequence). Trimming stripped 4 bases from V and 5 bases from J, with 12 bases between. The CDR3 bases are TGTGCCAGCAGCCCGGACAATCAGGAGACCCAGTACTTC. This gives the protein CASSPDNQETQYF.

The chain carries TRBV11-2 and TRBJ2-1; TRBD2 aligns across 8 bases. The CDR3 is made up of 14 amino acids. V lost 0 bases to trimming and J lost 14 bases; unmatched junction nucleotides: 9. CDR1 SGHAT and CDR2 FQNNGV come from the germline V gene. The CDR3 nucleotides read TGTGCCAGCAGCTTAGATCCGGGGGGGCAGGGAGAGTTCTTC. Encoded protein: CASSLDPGGQGEFF.

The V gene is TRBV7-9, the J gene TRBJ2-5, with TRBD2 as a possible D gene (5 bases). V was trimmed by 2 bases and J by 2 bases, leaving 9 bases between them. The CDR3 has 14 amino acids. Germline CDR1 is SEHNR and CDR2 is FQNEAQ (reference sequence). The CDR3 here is CASSLWTPQETQYF. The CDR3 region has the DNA TGTGCCAGCAGCTTATGGACTCCGCAAGAGACCCAGTACTTC.

CDR3 sequence (DNA): TGTGCCAGCAGCTCCACCGGGGCCACCGGGGAGCTGTTTTTT. Translation gives CASSSTGATGELFF. V is TRBV7-3 and J is TRBJ2-2; either TRBD1 or TRBD2 may fit D (5 bases each). The ends were cut back, 4 bases at V and 4 bases at J, with 10 bases in the middle. CDR1 SGHTA and CDR2 FQGTGA come from the germline V gene. The CDR3 loop spans 14 amino acids. The complete variable domain, with remaining parts taken from reference TRBV7-3 and TRBJ2-2, reads GAGVSQTPSNKVTEKGKYVELRCDPISGHTALYWYRQSLGQGPEFLIYFQGTGAADDSGLPNDRFFAVRPEGSVSTLKIQRTERGDSAVYLCASSSTGATGELFFGEGSRLTVL.

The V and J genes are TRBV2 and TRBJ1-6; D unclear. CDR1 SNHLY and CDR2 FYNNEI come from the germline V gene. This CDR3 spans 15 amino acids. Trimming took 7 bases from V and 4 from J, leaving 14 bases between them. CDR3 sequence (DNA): TGTGCCAGCACCCCTGGCGGGTTTTATAATTCACCCCTCCACTTT. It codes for CASTPGGFYNSPLHF.

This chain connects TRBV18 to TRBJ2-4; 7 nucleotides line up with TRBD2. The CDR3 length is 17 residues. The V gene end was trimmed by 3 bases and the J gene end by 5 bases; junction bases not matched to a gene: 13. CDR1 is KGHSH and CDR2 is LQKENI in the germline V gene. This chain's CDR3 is CASSPQGGGSSQNIQYF. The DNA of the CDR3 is TGTGCCAGCTCACCCCAGGGTGGCGGGAGTAGCCAAAACATTCAGTACTTC.

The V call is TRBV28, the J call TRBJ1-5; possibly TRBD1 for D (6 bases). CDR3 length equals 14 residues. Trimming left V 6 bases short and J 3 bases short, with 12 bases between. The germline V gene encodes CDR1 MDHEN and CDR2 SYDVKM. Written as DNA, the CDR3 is TGTGCCAGCAGCACAGGGTTGATCAATCAGCCCCAGCATTTT. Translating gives CASSTGLINQPQHF. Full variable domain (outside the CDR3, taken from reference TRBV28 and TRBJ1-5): DVKVTQSSRYLVKRTGEKVFLECVQDMDHENMFWYRQDPGLGLRLIYFSYDVKMKEKGDIPEGYSVSREKKERFSLILESASTNQTSMYLCASSTGLINQPQHFGDGTRLSIL.

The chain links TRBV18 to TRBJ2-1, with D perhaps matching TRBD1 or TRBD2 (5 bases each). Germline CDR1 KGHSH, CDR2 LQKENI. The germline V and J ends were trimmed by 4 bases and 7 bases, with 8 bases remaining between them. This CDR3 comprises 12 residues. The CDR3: CASSRGGNEQFF. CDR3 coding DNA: TGTGCCAGCTCACGGGGCGGGAATGAGCAGTTCTTC.

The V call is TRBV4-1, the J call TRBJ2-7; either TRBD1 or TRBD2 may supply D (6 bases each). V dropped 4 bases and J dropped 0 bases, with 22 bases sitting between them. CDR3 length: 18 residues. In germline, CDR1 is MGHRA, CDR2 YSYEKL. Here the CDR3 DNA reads TGCGCCAGCAGCCGGAACACACCGGGCGGAGGGGGCTCCTACGAGCAGTACTTC. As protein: CASSRNTPGGGGSYEQYF.

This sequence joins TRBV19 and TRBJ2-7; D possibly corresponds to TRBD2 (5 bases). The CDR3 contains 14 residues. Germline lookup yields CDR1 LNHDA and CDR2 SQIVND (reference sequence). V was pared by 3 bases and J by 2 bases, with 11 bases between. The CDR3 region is CASSIVASPYEQYF. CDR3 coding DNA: TGTGCCAGTAGTATCGTAGCGAGCCCCTACGAGCAGTACTTC. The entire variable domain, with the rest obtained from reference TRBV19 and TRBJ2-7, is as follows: DGGITQSPKYLFRKEGQNVTLSCEQNLNHDAMYWYRQDPGQGLRLIYYSQIVNDFQKGDIAEGYSVSREKKESFPLTVTSAQKNPTAFYLCASSIVASPYEQYFGPGTRLTVT.

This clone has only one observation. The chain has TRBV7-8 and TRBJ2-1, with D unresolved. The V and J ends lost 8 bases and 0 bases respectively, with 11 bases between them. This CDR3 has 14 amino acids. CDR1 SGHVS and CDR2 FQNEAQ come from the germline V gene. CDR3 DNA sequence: TGTGCCAGCGGCGCTTCGAGCTCCTACAATGAGCAGTTCTTC. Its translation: CASGASSSYNEQFF.

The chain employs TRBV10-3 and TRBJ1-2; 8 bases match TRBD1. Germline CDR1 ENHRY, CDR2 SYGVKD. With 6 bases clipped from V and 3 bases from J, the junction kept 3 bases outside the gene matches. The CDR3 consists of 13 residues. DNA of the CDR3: TGTGCCATCAGCCCGACAGGGGACTATGGCTACACCTTC. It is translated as CAISPTGDYGYTF.

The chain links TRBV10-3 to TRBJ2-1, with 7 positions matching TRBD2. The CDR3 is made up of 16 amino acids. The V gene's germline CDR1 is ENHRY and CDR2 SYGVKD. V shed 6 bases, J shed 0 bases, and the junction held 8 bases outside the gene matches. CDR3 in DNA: TGTGCCATCAGAATGAGCGGGGCCAGCTCCTACAATGAGCAGTTCTTC. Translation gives CAIRMSGASSYNEQFF.

The chain's CDR3 is CASRRQGIPLLYF. The DNA of the CDR3 is TGTGCCAGCAGACGACAGGGGATCCCCCTTTTGTATTTT. The V call is TRBV28, the J call TRBJ1-3; 8 nucleotides agree with TRBD1. With V trimmed by 6 bases and J by 16 bases, 14 bases remained unmatched. This CDR3 region has 13 residues. The V gene's germline CDR1 is MDHEN and CDR2 SYDVKM.

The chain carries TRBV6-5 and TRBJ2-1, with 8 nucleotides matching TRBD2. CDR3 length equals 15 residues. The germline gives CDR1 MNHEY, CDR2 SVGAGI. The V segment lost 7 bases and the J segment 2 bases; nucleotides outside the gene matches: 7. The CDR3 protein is CASTSDSGTYNEQFF. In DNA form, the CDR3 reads TGTGCCAGCACCTCCGATAGCGGGACCTACAATGAGCAGTTCTTC.

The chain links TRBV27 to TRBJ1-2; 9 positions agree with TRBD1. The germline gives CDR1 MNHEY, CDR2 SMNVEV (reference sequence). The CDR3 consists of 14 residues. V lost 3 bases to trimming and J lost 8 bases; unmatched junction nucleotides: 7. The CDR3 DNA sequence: TGTGCCAGCAGTTTCCTCACAGGGGGCTGGGGCTACACCTTC. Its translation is CASSFLTGGWGYTF.

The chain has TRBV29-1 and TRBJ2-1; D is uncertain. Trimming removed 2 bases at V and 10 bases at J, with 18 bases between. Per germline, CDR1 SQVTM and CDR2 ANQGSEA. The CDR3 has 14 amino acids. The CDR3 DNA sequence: TGCAGCGTTGAACCTCCCACCCTGGGCAGGGAGCAGTTCTTC. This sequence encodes CSVEPPTLGREQFF.

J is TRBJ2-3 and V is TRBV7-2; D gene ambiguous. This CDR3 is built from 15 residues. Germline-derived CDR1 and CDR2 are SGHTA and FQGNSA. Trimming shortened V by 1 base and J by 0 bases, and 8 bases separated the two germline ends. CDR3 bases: TGTGCCAGCAGCTTAGTCAGAACTAGCACAGATACGCAGTATTTT. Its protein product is CASSLVRTSTDTQYF.

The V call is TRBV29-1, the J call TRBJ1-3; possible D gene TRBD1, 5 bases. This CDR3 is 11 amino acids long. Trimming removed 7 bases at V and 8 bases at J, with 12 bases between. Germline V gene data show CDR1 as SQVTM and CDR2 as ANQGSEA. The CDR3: CSARGGDTIYF. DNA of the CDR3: TGCAGCGCTCGGGGGGGGGACACCATATATTTT.

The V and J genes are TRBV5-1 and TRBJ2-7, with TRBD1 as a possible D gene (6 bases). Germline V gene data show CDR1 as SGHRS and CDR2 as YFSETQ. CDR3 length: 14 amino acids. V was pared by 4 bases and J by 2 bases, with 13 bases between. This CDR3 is CASSLTGTPYEQYF. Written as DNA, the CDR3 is TGCGCCAGCAGCCTCACAGGGACCCCCTACGAGCAGTACTTC.

The CDR3 spells CAINPDSNQPQHF. DNA for the CDR3: TGTGCCATCAATCCGGATAGCAATCAGCCCCAGCATTTT. The chain uses TRBV10-3 and TRBJ1-5, with unresolved D. The V gene lost 7 bases and the J gene lost 0 bases, with 7 bases spanning the gap. The CDR3 consists of 13 residues. The germline gives CDR1 ENHRY, CDR2 SYGVKD.

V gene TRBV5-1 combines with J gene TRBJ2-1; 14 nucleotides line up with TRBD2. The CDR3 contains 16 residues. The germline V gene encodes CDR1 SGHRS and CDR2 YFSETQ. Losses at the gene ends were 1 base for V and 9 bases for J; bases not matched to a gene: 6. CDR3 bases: TGCGCCAGCAGCTTGAGGACTAGCGGGAGGACCGCTGAGCAGTTCTTC. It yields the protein CASSLRTSGRTAEQFF.

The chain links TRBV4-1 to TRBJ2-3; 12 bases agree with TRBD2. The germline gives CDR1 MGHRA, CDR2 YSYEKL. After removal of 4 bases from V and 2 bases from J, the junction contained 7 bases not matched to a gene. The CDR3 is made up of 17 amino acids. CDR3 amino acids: CASSLLAGGGPTDTQYF. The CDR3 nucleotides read TGCGCCAGCAGCCTACTAGCGGGAGGCGGTCCCACAGATACGCAGTATTTT.